The clone carrying this T cell receptor (beta chain) has only a few counts. The antigen is unknown. The germline V gene encodes CDR1 MNHEY and CDR2 SVGAGI. The CDR3 consists of 14 residues. Trimming cost V 2 bases and J 1 base, with 7 bases left between them. The data are from a study of cytomegalovirus exposure and HLA in healthy donors. 60 Vbeta and 13 Jbeta primers were used in PCR. Repertoires were generated with immunoSEQ multiplex PCR, while TCRdb's copy carries only in-frame clones and drops some. The table includes roughly 120,000 clones, over 60% detected once. Findings and limits, study-wide: Across donors, sequencing depth was assumed by presence/absence analyses to be roughly uniform.

V and J are TRBV6-5 and TRBJ2-3, with a possible D match to TRBD1 (5 bases). The sample consisted of PBMCs. The receptor was derived from a man aged 55 to 70 in good health and CMV-seropositive. The CDR3 nucleotides read TGTGCCAGCAGTTACGACAGACGCACAGATACGCAGTATTTT. Translated: CASSYDRRTDTQYF.